One TCR beta chain is described in this entry. These data are taken from a study of cytomegalovirus exposure and HLA in healthy donors. Study at large: Roughly 89 million unique TCR sequences came from HLA-typed donors in an early release.

Amplification used 60 Vbeta primers and 13 Jbeta primers. TCRdb's table, derived via immunoSEQ multiplex PCR, lists solely in-frame clones and lacks some. Of about 150,000 clones listed, approximately 80% are singletons. Germline loops: CDR1 LGHNA, CDR2 YNFKEQ. This CDR3 contains 15 residues. This TCR came from a man aged 25 to 40 in good health and CMV-seropositive. The sample consisted of PBMCs. This chain links TRBV4-2 with TRBJ2-5, with 8 bases identical to TRBD2. The end of the DNA is better explained by TRBJ2-7, so the J call may be wrong. The CDR3 here is CASSQDGSGSYEQYF. The CDR3, as DNA: TGTGCCAGCAGCCAAGATGGGAGCGGGAGCTACGAGCAGTACTTC.